These T cell receptor beta chains were read from a single sample in a study of blood T cell repertoires in COVID-19. TCRdb keeps only in-frame clones here, not all; method: immunoSEQ multiplex PCR. The table has tens of thousands of clones, around 90% seen once. Material for sequencing was peripheral blood. Receptors originate from a man aged 45-65 years with COVID-19, enrolled during active disease. Both conserved end residues are part of each CDR3. A D gene is named only where the DNA matches it firmly. Size tells how often a clone was seen (once, few, many) or the class of an expanded clone, and some rows leave it out.

len: 14; v_gene: TRBV5-1; d_gene: .; j_gene: TRBJ2-1; abundance: .; CDR3aa: CASSSPLRNNEQFF; CDR3nt: TGCGCCAGCAGCTCGCCCCTCAGAAATAATGAGCAGTTCTTC
len: 17; v_gene: TRBV7-3; d_gene: TRBD2; j_gene: TRBJ2-2; abundance: .; CDR3aa: CASSPFVERGGPGELFF; CDR3nt: TGTGCCAGCAGCCCCTTCGTCGAGCGGGGGGGCCCCGGGGAGCTGTTTTTT
len: 15; v_gene: TRBV5-6; d_gene: TRBD2; j_gene: TRBJ2-7; abundance: .; CDR3aa: CASSPGLAETYEQYF; CDR3nt: TGTGCCAGCAGCCCGGGACTAGCGGAGACCTACGAGCAGTACTTC
len: 13; v_gene: TRBV6-5; d_gene: TRBD1; j_gene: TRBJ2-7; abundance: .; CDR3aa: CATQRDSSYEQYF; CDR3nt: TGTGCCACCCAACGGGACAGCTCCTACGAGCAGTACTTC
len: 14; v_gene: TRBV6-4; d_gene: .; j_gene: TRBJ2-7; abundance: .; CDR3aa: CASSDKRQSNEQYF; CDR3nt: TGTGCCAGCAGTGACAAAAGACAGAGCAACGAGCAGTACTTC
len: 15; v_gene: TRBV2; d_gene: .; j_gene: TRBJ1-1; abundance: .; CDR3aa: CASSDGRTVNTEAFF; CDR3nt: TGTGCCAGCAGTGACGGGAGAACGGTGAACACTGAAGCTTTCTTT
len: 15; v_gene: TRBV15; d_gene: TRBD1; j_gene: TRBJ2-1; abundance: .; CDR3aa: CATSRAPGTGDEQFF; CDR3nt: TGTGCCACCAGCAGAGCTCCCGGGACAGGGGATGAGCAGTTCTTC
len: 14; v_gene: TRBV2; d_gene: .; j_gene: TRBJ1-5; abundance: .; CDR3aa: CASTAYISNQPQHF; CDR3nt: TGTGCCAGCACAGCGTATATTAGCAATCAGCCCCAGCATTTT
len: 14; v_gene: TRBV7-3; d_gene: .; j_gene: TRBJ1-2; abundance: .; CDR3aa: CASSPGPRDYGYTF; CDR3nt: TGTGCCAGCAGCCCCGGCCCCCGGGACTATGGCTACACCTTC
len: 15; v_gene: TRBV10-3; d_gene: TRBD1; j_gene: TRBJ1-2; abundance: .; CDR3aa: CAITKVAMTGHGYTF; CDR3nt: TGTGCTATCACTAAGGTCGCGATGACAGGGCACGGCTACACCTTC
len: 13; v_gene: TRBV24-1; d_gene: .; j_gene: TRBJ1-3; abundance: .; CDR3aa: CATSDLRGYPIYF; CDR3nt: TGTGCCACCAGTGATTTGCGGGGGTACCCCATATATTTT
len: 16; v_gene: TRBV4-1; d_gene: .; j_gene: TRBJ1-2; abundance: .; CDR3aa: CASSLHPGQGSYGYTF; CDR3nt: TGCGCCAGCAGCCTCCACCCCGGGCAGGGGTCCTATGGCTACACCTTC
len: 14; v_gene: TRBV10-3; d_gene: .; j_gene: TRBJ2-7; abundance: .; CDR3aa: CAISVQASSYEQYF; CDR3nt: TGTGCCATCAGTGTACAAGCTAGCTCCTACGAGCAGTACTTC
len: 16; v_gene: TRBV6-5; d_gene: .; j_gene: TRBJ1-6; abundance: once; CDR3aa: CASSYSILGQGSPLHF; CDR3nt: TGTGCCAGCAGTTACTCTATCCTTGGGCAGGGTTCACCCCTCCACTTT
len: 11; v_gene: TRBV10-3; d_gene: .; j_gene: TRBJ1-1; abundance: few; CDR3aa: CAIRQGPEAFF; CDR3nt: TGTGCCATCAGACAGGGACCTGAAGCTTTCTTT
len: 14; v_gene: TRBV4-2; d_gene: .; j_gene: TRBJ1-4; abundance: .; CDR3aa: CASSQDGTNEKLFF; CDR3nt: TGTGCCAGCAGCCAAGATGGCACTAATGAAAAACTGTTTTTT
len: 15; v_gene: TRBV4-2; d_gene: .; j_gene: TRBJ2-3; abundance: .; CDR3aa: CASSQDPGSTDTQYF; CDR3nt: TGTGCCAGCAGCCAAGATCCAGGGAGCACAGATACGCAGTATTTT
len: 16; v_gene: TRBV9; d_gene: .; j_gene: TRBJ1-4; abundance: .; CDR3aa: CASSTTGGRRGEKLFF; CDR3nt: TGTGCCAGCAGCACCACGGGTGGCCGGCGAGGTGAAAAACTGTTTTTT
len: 15; v_gene: TRBV9; d_gene: .; j_gene: TRBJ1-2; abundance: few; CDR3aa: CASSVAPTVNYGYTF; CDR3nt: TGTGCCAGCAGCGTAGCTCCCACAGTTAACTATGGCTACACCTTC
len: 13; v_gene: TRBV7-9; d_gene: .; j_gene: TRBJ2-7; abundance: .; CDR3aa: CASSQQGFDEQYF; CDR3nt: TGTGCCAGCAGCCAGCAGGGCTTTGACGAGCAGTACTTC
len: 14; v_gene: TRBV11-2; d_gene: .; j_gene: TRBJ2-7; abundance: once; CDR3aa: CASSLGRRVSEQYF; CDR3nt: TGTGCCAGCAGCTTAGGCCGTAGAGTCTCCGAGCAGTACTTC
len: 16; v_gene: TRBV4-2; d_gene: .; j_gene: TRBJ1-2; abundance: .; CDR3aa: CASSQDPTLRGYGYTF; CDR3nt: TGTGCCAGCAGCCAAGATCCCACCTTAAGGGGCTATGGCTACACCTTC
len: 15; v_gene: TRBV19; d_gene: TRBD1; j_gene: TRBJ1-4; abundance: .; CDR3aa: CASSIRQGHNEKLFF; CDR3nt: TGTGCCAGTAGTATCCGACAGGGGCATAATGAAAAACTGTTTTTT
len: 12; v_gene: TRBV29-1; d_gene: .; j_gene: TRBJ1-1; abundance: once; CDR3aa: CSVEGNRAEAFF; CDR3nt: TGCAGCGTTGAGGGAAACAGGGCTGAAGCTTTCTTT
len: 11; v_gene: TRBV12-3/TRBV12-4; d_gene: .; j_gene: TRBJ1-3; abundance: .; CDR3aa: CASSFADTIYF; CDR3nt: TGTGCCAGCAGTTTTGCAGACACCATATATTTT
len: 10; v_gene: TRBV20-1; d_gene: .; j_gene: TRBJ1-5; abundance: .; CDR3aa: CSPRDEPQHF; CDR3nt: TGCAGCCCGAGGGATGAGCCCCAGCATTTT
len: 13; v_gene: TRBV6-2/TRBV6-3; d_gene: .; j_gene: TRBJ2-7; abundance: .; CDR3aa: CASSYSRAYEQYF; CDR3nt: TGTGCCAGCAGTTACTCGCGGGCGTACGAGCAGTACTTC
len: 14; v_gene: TRBV28; d_gene: TRBD1; j_gene: TRBJ1-2; abundance: .; CDR3aa: CASSVDRVSYGYTF; CDR3nt: TGTGCCAGCAGTGTGGACAGGGTGAGCTATGGCTACACCTTC